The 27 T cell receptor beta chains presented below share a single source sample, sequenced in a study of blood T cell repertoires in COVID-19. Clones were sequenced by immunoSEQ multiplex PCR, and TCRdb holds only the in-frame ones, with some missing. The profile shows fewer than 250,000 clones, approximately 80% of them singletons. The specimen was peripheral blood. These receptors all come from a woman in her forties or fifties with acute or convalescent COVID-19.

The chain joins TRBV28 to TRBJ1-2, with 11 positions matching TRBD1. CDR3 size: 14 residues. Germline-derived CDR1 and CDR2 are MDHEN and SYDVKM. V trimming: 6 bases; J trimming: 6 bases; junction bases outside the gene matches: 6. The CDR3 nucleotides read TGTGCCAGCAGGGGACAGGGGGATTTCAATGGCTACACCTTC. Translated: CASRGQGDFNGYTF.

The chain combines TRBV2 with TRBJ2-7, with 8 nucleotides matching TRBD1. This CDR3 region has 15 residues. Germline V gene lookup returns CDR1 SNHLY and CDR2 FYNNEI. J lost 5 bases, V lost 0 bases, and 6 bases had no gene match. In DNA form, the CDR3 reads TGTGCCAGCAGTGAAGCCGGACAGGGTTCCCACGAGCAGTACTTC. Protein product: CASSEAGQGSHEQYF.

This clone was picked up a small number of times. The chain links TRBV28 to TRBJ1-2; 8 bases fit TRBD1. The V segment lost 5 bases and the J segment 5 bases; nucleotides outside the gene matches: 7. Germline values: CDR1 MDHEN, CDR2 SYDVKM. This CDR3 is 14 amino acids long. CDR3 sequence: CASSPRQGFYGYTF. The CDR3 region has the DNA TGTGCCAGCAGTCCACGACAGGGGTTTTATGGCTACACCTTC.

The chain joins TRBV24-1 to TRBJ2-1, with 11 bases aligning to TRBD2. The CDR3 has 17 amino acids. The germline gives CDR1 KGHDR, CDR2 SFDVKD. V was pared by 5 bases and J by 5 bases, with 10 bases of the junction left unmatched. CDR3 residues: CATSAATSGKLHNEQFF. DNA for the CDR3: TGTGCCACCAGTGCCGCGACTAGCGGGAAACTTCACAATGAGCAGTTCTTC.

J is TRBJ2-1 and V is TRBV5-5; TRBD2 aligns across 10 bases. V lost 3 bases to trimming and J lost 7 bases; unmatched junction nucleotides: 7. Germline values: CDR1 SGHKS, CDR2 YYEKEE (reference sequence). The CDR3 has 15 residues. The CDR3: CASSWSGGVINEQFF. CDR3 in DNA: TGTGCCAGCAGCTGGAGCGGGGGGGTTATAAATGAGCAGTTCTTC.

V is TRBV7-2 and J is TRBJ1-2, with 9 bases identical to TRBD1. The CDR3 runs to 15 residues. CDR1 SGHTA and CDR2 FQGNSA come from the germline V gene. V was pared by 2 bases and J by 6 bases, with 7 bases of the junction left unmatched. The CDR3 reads CASSLFGQGKDGYTF. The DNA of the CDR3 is TGTGCCAGCAGCTTATTCGGACAGGGGAAGGATGGCTACACCTTC. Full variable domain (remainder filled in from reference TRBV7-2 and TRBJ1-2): GAGVSQSPSNKVTEKGKDVELRCDPISGHTALYWYRQSLGQGLEFLIYFQGNSAPDKSGLPSDRFSAERTGGSVSTLTIQRTQQEDSAVYLCASSLFGQGKDGYTFGSGTRLTVV.

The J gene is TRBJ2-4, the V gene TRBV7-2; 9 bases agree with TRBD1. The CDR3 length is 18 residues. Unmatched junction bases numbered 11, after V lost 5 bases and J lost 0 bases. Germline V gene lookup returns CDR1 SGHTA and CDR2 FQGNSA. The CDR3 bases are TGTGCCAGCAGCCGCCGGGACAGGGCAAGCGTAGCCAAAAACATTCAGTACTTC. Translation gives CASSRRDRASVAKNIQYF.

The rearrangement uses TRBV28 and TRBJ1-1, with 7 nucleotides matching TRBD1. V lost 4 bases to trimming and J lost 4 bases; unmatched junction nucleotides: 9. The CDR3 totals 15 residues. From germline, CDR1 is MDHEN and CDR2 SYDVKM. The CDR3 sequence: CASSSRQGSTTEAFF. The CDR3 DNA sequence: TGTGCCAGCAGTTCCCGACAGGGTTCTACCACTGAAGCTTTCTTT.

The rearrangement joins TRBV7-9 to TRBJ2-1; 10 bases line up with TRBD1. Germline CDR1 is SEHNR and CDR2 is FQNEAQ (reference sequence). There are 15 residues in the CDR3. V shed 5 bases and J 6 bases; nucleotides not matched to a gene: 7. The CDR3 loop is CASSLTGTGVNEQFF. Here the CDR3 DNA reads TGTGCCAGCAGCCTCACCGGGACAGGGGTCAATGAGCAGTTCTTC. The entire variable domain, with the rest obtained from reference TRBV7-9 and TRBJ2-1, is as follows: DTGVSQNPRHKITKRGQNVTFRCDPISEHNRLYWYRQTLGQGPEFLTYFQNEAQLEKSRLLSDRFSAERPKGSFSTLEIQRTEQGDSAMYLCASSLTGTGVNEQFFGPGTRLTVL.

CDR3 coding DNA: TGTGCCAGCAGCCGGCCCACAGGCAAAGAGACCCAGTACTTC. Amino acid sequence: CASSRPTGKETQYF. The rearrangement uses TRBV3-1 (or the pseudogene TRBV3-2) and TRBJ2-5, with D possibly TRBD1 on 5 matching bases. CDR3 length equals 14 residues. V lost 4 bases to trimming and J lost 3 bases, with 12 bases between them. The germline CDR1 and CDR2 sequences are LGHDT and YNNKEL (reference sequence).

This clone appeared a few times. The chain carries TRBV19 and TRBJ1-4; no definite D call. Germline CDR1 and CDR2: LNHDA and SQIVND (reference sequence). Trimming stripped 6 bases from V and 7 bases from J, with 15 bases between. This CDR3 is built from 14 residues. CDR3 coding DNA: TGTGCCAGTAGCCGGTCTGGAGTGAGTGAAAAACTGTTTTTT. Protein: CASSRSGVSEKLFF.

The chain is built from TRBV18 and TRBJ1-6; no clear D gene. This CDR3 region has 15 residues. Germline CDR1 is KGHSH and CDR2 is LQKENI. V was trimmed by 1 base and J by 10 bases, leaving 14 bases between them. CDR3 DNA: TGTGCCAGCTCACCACTCGGGGAGTCGAGCTCACCCCTCCACTTT. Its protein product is CASSPLGESSSPLHF.

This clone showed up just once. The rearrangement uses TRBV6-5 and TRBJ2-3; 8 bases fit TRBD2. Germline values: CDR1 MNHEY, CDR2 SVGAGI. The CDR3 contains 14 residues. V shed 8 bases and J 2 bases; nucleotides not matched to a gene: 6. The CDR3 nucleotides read TGTGCCAGCTTGGAGCGGGGGAACACAGATACGCAGTATTTT. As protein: CASLERGNTDTQYF.

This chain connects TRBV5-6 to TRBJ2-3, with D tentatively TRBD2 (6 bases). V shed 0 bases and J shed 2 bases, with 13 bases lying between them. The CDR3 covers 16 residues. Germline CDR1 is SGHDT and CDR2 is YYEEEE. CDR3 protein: CASSLGVGGITDTQYF. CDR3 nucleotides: TGTGCCAGCAGCTTGGGGGTGGGCGGGATCACAGATACGCAGTATTTT.

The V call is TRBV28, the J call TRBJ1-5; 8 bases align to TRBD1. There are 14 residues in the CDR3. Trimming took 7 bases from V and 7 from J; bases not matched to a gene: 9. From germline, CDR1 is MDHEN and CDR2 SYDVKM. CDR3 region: CASKKGQGVQPQHF. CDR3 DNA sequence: TGTGCCAGCAAAAAAGGACAGGGAGTACAGCCCCAGCATTTT.

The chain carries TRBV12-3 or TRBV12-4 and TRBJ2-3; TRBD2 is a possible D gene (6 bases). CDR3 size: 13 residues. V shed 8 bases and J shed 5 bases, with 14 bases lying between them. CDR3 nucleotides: TGTGCCAGCCTTCCGGGGGTGATAGATACGCAGTATTTT. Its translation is CASLPGVIDTQYF.

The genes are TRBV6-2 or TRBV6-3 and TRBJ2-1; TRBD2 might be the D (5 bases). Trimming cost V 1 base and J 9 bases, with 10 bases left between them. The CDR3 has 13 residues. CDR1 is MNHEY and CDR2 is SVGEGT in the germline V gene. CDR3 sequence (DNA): TGTGCCAGCAGTTACTGGGGAACTAGTGAGCAGTTCTTC. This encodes CASSYWGTSEQFF.

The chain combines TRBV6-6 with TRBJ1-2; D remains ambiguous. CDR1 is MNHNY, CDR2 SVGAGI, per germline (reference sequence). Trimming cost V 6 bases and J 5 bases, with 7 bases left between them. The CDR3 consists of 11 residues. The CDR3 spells CASSLRYGYTF. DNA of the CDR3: TGTGCCAGCAGCCTGCGGTATGGCTACACCTTC.

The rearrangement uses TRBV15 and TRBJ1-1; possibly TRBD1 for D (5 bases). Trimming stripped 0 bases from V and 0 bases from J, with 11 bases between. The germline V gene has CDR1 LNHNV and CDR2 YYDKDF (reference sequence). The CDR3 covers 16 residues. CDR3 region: CATSRDVGGMNTEAFF. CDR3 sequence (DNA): TGTGCCACCAGCAGAGATGTTGGGGGGATGAACACTGAAGCTTTCTTT.

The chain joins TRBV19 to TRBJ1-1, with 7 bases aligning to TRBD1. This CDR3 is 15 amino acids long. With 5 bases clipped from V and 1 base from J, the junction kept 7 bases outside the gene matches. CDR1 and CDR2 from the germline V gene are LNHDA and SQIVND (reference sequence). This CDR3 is CASSSPGQPNTEAFF. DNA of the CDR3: TGTGCCAGTAGTTCCCCGGGACAGCCGAACACTGAAGCTTTCTTT.

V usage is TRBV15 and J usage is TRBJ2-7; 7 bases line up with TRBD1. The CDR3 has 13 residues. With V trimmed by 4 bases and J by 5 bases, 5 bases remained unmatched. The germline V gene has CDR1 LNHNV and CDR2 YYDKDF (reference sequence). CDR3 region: CATSTGDRDEQYF. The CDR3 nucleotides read TGTGCCACCAGCACAGGGGACAGAGACGAGCAGTACTTC.

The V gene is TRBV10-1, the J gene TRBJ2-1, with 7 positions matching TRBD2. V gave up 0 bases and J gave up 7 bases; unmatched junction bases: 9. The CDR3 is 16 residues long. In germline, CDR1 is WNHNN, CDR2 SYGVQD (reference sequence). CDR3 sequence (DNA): TGCGCCAGCAGTGAGTCGAGAGCGGGAAATAGGAATGAGCAGTTCTTC. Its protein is CASSESRAGNRNEQFF.

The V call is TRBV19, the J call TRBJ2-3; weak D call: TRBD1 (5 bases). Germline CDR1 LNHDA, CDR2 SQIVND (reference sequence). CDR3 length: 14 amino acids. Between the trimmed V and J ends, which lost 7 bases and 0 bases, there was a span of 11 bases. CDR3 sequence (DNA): TGTGCCAGTATGCCCCAGGGCAGCACAGATACGCAGTATTTT. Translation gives CASMPQGSTDTQYF.

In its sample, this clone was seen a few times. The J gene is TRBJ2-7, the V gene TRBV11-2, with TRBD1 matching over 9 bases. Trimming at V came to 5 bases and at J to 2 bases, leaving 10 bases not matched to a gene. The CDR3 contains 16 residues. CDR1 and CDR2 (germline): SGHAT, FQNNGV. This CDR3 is CASSDPGTGSTYEQYF. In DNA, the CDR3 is TGTGCCAGCAGCGATCCCGGGACAGGGTCCACCTACGAGCAGTACTTC.

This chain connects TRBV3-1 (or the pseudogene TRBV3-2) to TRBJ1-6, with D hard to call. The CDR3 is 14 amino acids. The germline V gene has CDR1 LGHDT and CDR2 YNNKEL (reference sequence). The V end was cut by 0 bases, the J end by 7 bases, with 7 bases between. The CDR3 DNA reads TGTGCCAGCAGCCAAGATATCCTAAATTCACCCCTCCACTTT. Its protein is CASSQDILNSPLHF.

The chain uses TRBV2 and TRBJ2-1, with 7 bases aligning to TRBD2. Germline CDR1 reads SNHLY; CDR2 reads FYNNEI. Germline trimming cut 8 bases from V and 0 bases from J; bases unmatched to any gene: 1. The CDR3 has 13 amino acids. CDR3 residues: CASGGSSYNEQFF. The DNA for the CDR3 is TGTGCCAGCGGCGGGAGCTCCTACAATGAGCAGTTCTTC.

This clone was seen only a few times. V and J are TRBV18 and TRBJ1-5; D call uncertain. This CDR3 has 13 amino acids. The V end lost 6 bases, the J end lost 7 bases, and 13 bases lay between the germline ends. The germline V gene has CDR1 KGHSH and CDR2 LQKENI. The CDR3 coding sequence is TGTGCCAGCTCGTTACGGGTTGAGCAGCCCCAGCATTTT. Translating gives CASSLRVEQPQHF.